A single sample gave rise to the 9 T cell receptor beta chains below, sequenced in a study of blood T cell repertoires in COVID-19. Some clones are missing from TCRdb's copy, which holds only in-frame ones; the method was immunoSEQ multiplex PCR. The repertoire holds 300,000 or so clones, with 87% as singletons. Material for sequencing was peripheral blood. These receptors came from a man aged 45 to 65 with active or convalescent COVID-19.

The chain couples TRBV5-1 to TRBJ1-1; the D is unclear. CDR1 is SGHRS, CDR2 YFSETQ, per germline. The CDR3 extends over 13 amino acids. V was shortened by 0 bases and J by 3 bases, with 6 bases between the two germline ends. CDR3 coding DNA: TGCGCCAGCAGCTTGGCCATTTACACTGAAGCTTTCTTT. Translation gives CASSLAIYTEAFF.

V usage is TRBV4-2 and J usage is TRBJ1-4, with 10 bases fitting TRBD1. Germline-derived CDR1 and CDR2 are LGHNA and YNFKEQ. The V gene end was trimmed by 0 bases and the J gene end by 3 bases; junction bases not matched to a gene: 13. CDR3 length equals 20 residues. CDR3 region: CASSQDYGVWGQGPNEKLFF. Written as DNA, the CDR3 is TGTGCCAGCAGCCAAGACTACGGGGTCTGGGGACAGGGGCCTAATGAAAAACTGTTTTTT.

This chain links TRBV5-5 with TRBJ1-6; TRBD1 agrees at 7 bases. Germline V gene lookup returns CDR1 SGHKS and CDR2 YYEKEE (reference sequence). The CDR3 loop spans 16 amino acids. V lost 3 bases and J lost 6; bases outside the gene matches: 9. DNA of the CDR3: TGTGCCAGCAGCTGGGCTGGGACAGTTACTAATTCACCCCTCCACTTT. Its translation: CASSWAGTVTNSPLHF.

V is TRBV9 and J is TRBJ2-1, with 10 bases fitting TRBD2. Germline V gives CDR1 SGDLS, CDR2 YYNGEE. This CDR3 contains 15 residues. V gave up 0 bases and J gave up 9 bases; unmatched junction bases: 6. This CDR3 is CASSVEAGGPGEQFF. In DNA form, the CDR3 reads TGTGCCAGCAGCGTAGAAGCGGGGGGGCCGGGTGAGCAGTTCTTC.

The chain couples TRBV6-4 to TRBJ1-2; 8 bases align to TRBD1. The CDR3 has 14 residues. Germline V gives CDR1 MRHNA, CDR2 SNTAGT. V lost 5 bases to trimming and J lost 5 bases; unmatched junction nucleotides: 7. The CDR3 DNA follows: TGTGCCAGCAGTCCGTCCAGGGGGCCATATGGCTACACCTTC. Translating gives CASSPSRGPYGYTF.

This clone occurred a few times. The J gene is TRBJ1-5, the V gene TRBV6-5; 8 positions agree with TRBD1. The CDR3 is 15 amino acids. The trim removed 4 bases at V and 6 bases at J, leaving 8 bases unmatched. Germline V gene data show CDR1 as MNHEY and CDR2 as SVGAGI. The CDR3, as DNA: TGTGCCAGCAGTTCTGGGGACAGGAGGTTTCAGCCCCAGCATTTT. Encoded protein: CASSSGDRRFQPQHF.

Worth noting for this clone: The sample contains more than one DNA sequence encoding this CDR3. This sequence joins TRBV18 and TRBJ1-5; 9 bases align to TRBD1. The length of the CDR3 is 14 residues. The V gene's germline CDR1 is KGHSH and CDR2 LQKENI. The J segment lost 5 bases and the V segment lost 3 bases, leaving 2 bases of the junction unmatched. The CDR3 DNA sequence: TGTGCCAGCTCACCCCGACAGGGGGATCAGCCCCAGCATTTT. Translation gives CASSPRQGDQPQHF.

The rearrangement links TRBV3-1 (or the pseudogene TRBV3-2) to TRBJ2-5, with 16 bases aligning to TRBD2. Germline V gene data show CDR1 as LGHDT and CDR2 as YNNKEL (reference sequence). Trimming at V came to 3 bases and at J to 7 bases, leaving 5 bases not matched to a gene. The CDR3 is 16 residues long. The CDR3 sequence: CASSQGLAGGSGTQYF. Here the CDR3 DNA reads TGTGCCAGCAGCCAGGGACTAGCGGGAGGGTCGGGGACCCAGTACTTC.

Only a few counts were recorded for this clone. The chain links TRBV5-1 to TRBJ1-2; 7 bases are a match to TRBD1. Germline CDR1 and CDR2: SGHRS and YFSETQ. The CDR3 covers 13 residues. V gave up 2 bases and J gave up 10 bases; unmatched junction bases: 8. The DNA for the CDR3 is TGCGCCAGCAGCTTAGGGACAGATATCCTCTACACCTTC. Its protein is CASSLGTDILYTF.